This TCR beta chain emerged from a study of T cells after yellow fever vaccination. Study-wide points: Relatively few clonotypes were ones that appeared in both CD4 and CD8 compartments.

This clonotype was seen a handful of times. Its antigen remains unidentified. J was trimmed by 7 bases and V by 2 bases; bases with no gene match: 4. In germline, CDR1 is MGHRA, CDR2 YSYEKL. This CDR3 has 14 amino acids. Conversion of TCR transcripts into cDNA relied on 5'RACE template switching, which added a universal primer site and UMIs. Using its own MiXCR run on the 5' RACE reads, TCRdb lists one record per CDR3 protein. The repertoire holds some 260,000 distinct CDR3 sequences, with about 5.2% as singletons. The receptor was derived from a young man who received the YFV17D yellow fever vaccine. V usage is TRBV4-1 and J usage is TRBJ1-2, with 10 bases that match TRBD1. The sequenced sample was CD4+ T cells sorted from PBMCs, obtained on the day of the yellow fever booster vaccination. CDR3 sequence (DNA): TGCGCCAGCAGCCAACCCGGGACAGGGGTTGGCTACACCTTC. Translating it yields CASSQPGTGVGYTF.